These T cell receptor beta chains were read from a single sample in a study of T cell changes during pregnancy in multiple sclerosis. This table comes from immunoSEQ multiplex PCR, and its TCRdb copy is limited to in-frame clones, with some not included. This table holds more than 60,000 clones, over 75% found once. This specimen consisted of CD4+ T cells from peripheral blood mononuclear cells, obtained in the third trimester of pregnancy. All receptors derive from a female donor in good health, enrolled as a control in a pregnancy study. CDR3s include the opening cysteine and the closing phenylalanine or tryptophan. A D gene is named only where the DNA matches it firmly. Clone size is not always given. Where it is, it says once, few, many or a class for expanded clones.

J gene: TRBJ2-7; clone size: .; D gene: TRBD2; V gene: TRBV10-3; CDR3 protein: CAIRVELAVHEQYF; CDR3 DNA: TGTGCCATCCGGGTAGAGCTAGCGGTCCACGAGCAGTACTTC
J gene: TRBJ2-7; clone size: .; D gene: .; V gene: TRBV6-6; CDR3 protein: CASSYQGEQYF; CDR3 DNA: TGTGCCAGCAGCTACCAGGGTGAGCAGTACTTC
J gene: TRBJ2-5; clone size: .; D gene: .; V gene: TRBV29-1; CDR3 protein: CSVASLAWEETQYF; CDR3 DNA: TGCAGCGTTGCAAGTCTAGCGTGGGAAGAGACCCAGTACTTC
J gene: TRBJ2-7; clone size: .; D gene: TRBD1; V gene: TRBV11-3; CDR3 protein: CASSLPYRGYEQYF; CDR3 DNA: TGTGCCAGCAGCTTGCCCTACAGGGGCTACGAGCAGTACTTC
J gene: TRBJ1-2; clone size: .; D gene: TRBD1; V gene: TRBV27; CDR3 protein: CASSLFSGQGRMIYGYTF; CDR3 DNA: TGTGCCAGCAGTTTATTCTCCGGACAGGGCCGAATGATCTATGGCTACACCTTC
J gene: TRBJ2-4; clone size: .; D gene: TRBD2; V gene: TRBV4-2; CDR3 protein: CASSNHGGDKNIQYF; CDR3 DNA: TGTGCCAGCAGCAACCATGGGGGGGACAAAAACATTCAGTACTTC
J gene: TRBJ1-2; clone size: .; D gene: TRBD1; V gene: TRBV6-5; CDR3 protein: CASSRGQAVYGYTF; CDR3 DNA: TGTGCCAGCAGTCGAGGACAGGCAGTCTATGGCTACACCTTC
J gene: TRBJ2-5; clone size: once; D gene: TRBD1; V gene: TRBV5-5; CDR3 protein: CASSLAQGGTKTQYF; CDR3 DNA: TGTGCCAGCAGCTTGGCCCAAGGGGGCACAAAGACCCAGTACTTC
J gene: TRBJ1-1; clone size: once; D gene: .; V gene: TRBV7-9; CDR3 protein: CASSLSGTEAFF; CDR3 DNA: TGTGCCAGCAGCTTATCGGGAACTGAAGCTTTCTTT
J gene: TRBJ1-1; clone size: .; D gene: TRBD1; V gene: TRBV5-1; CDR3 protein: CASSLQGASTEAFF; CDR3 DNA: TGCGCCAGCAGCTTACAGGGGGCGTCCACTGAAGCTTTCTTT
J gene: TRBJ1-1; clone size: .; D gene: TRBD1; V gene: TRBV18; CDR3 protein: CASSPRENPGGQTNTEAFF; CDR3 DNA: TGTGCCAGCTCACCACGGGAAAATCCAGGGGGCCAGACGAACACTGAAGCTTTCTTT
J gene: TRBJ2-2; clone size: .; D gene: .; V gene: TRBV18; CDR3 protein: CASSPGGDLTGELFF; CDR3 DNA: TGTGCCAGCTCACCTGGAGGGGACCTCACCGGGGAGCTGTTTTTT
J gene: TRBJ2-3; clone size: once; D gene: TRBD1; V gene: TRBV5-1; CDR3 protein: CASSLRQGRSDTQYF; CDR3 DNA: TGCGCCAGCAGCTTGAGACAGGGGCGTTCAGATACGCAGTATTTT
J gene: TRBJ1-1; clone size: .; D gene: .; V gene: TRBV7-9; CDR3 protein: CASSPNKPGNAEAFF; CDR3 DNA: TGTGCCAGCAGCCCTAACAAGCCCGGGAACGCTGAAGCTTTCTTT
J gene: TRBJ2-1; clone size: .; D gene: TRBD2; V gene: TRBV5-1; CDR3 protein: CASSLAASGGVNEQFF; CDR3 DNA: TGCGCCAGCAGCTTGGCTGCTAGCGGGGGGGTAAATGAGCAGTTCTTC
J gene: TRBJ2-3; clone size: .; D gene: .; V gene: TRBV19; CDR3 protein: CASRIEGSYTDTQYF; CDR3 DNA: TGTGCCAGTAGGATAGAGGGCAGTTACACAGATACGCAGTATTTT
J gene: TRBJ2-5; clone size: .; D gene: .; V gene: TRBV14; CDR3 protein: CASSQERGETQYF; CDR3 DNA: TGTGCCAGCAGCCAAGAAAGGGGGGAGACCCAGTACTTC
J gene: TRBJ1-2; clone size: .; D gene: TRBD1; V gene: TRBV7-2; CDR3 protein: CASSSRTGEERGYTF; CDR3 DNA: TGTGCCAGCAGCTCTCGGACAGGGGAAGAAAGGGGCTACACCTTC
J gene: TRBJ2-3; clone size: .; D gene: TRBD2; V gene: TRBV9; CDR3 protein: CASSASGGGDTQYF; CDR3 DNA: TGTGCCAGCAGCGCTAGCGGGGGAGGAGATACGCAGTATTTT
J gene: TRBJ2-6; clone size: .; D gene: .; V gene: TRBV5-1; CDR3 protein: CASTLQGPGANVLTF; CDR3 DNA: TGCGCCAGCACCCTACAGGGCCCTGGGGCCAACGTCCTGACTTTC
J gene: TRBJ1-5; clone size: few; D gene: .; V gene: TRBV30; CDR3 protein: CAWRAQGGQPQHF; CDR3 DNA: TGTGCCTGGAGAGCACAGGGTGGGCAGCCCCAGCATTTT
J gene: TRBJ1-1; clone size: .; D gene: .; V gene: TRBV19; CDR3 protein: CASRETGNTEAFF; CDR3 DNA: TGTGCCAGTAGGGAGACAGGGAACACTGAAGCTTTCTTT
J gene: TRBJ2-7; clone size: .; D gene: .; V gene: TRBV21-1; CDR3 protein: CASSSRDRSSYEQYF; CDR3 DNA: TGTGCCAGCAGCAGCCGGGACAGATCTTCCTACGAGCAGTACTTC
J gene: TRBJ1-2; clone size: .; D gene: TRBD1; V gene: TRBV5-1; CDR3 protein: CASSEGDSYGYTF; CDR3 DNA: TGCGCCAGCAGCGAAGGGGACAGCTATGGCTACACCTTC
J gene: TRBJ2-7; clone size: .; D gene: .; V gene: TRBV25-1; CDR3 protein: CASSELTAGASYEQYF; CDR3 DNA: TGTGCCAGCAGTGAATTAACGGCAGGTGCATCCTACGAGCAGTACTTC
J gene: TRBJ1-1; clone size: .; D gene: TRBD1; V gene: TRBV11-3; CDR3 protein: CASSPSTGVNTEAFF; CDR3 DNA: TGTGCCAGCAGCCCTTCGACAGGGGTAAACACTGAAGCTTTCTTT
J gene: TRBJ2-7; clone size: .; D gene: .; V gene: TRBV4-1; CDR3 protein: CASSPLRGTSYEQYF; CDR3 DNA: TGCGCCAGCAGCCCATTGAGGGGGACGTCCTACGAGCAGTACTTC
J gene: TRBJ1-2; clone size: .; D gene: TRBD1; V gene: TRBV2; CDR3 protein: CASSPTIGQGALYGYTF; CDR3 DNA: TGTGCCAGCAGTCCCACGATCGGACAGGGGGCTTTGTATGGCTACACCTTC
J gene: TRBJ2-6; clone size: once; D gene: .; V gene: TRBV9; CDR3 protein: CASSVGGSRPSSGANVLTF; CDR3 DNA: TGTGCCAGCAGCGTTGGAGGGAGTCGCCCAAGCTCTGGGGCCAACGTCCTGACTTTC
J gene: TRBJ1-2; clone size: .; D gene: TRBD1; V gene: TRBV27; CDR3 protein: CASSFRDRVPIPSNYGYTF; CDR3 DNA: TGTGCCAGCAGTTTCCGAGACAGGGTCCCAATCCCCTCTAACTATGGCTACACCTTC
J gene: TRBJ2-7; clone size: .; D gene: TRBD2; V gene: TRBV7-2; CDR3 protein: CASSGEAGVPSEQYF; CDR3 DNA: TGTGCCAGCAGCGGTGAGGCGGGGGTCCCCTCCGAGCAGTACTTC
J gene: TRBJ1-2; clone size: .; D gene: .; V gene: TRBV5-1; CDR3 protein: CASSDNSGMDGYTF; CDR3 DNA: TGCGCCAGCAGCGATAACTCAGGGATGGATGGCTACACCTTC
J gene: TRBJ1-2; clone size: .; D gene: TRBD1; V gene: TRBV5-6; CDR3 protein: CASSLGDRVNYGYTF; CDR3 DNA: TGTGCCAGCAGCTTGGGGGACAGGGTAAACTATGGCTACACCTTC
J gene: TRBJ1-3; clone size: .; D gene: .; V gene: TRBV9; CDR3 protein: CASSVDPSSGNTIYF; CDR3 DNA: TGTGCCAGCAGCGTAGATCCGAGCTCTGGAAACACCATATATTTT
J gene: TRBJ1-2; clone size: .; D gene: TRBD1; V gene: TRBV18; CDR3 protein: CASSPQGQGQGYGYTF; CDR3 DNA: TGTGCCAGCTCACCACAGGGACAGGGGCAAGGCTATGGCTACACCTTC
J gene: TRBJ1-3; clone size: .; D gene: TRBD1; V gene: TRBV7-3; CDR3 protein: CASSYTGAGNTIYF; CDR3 DNA: TGTGCCAGCAGCTATACAGGGGCCGGAAACACCATATATTTT
J gene: TRBJ1-5; clone size: once; D gene: .; V gene: TRBV6-5; CDR3 protein: CASSYSRDGYNQPQHF; CDR3 DNA: TGTGCCAGCAGTTACTCGCGGGACGGTTACAATCAGCCCCAGCATTTT
J gene: TRBJ2-3; clone size: .; D gene: TRBD2; V gene: TRBV7-8; CDR3 protein: CASSYLAGANTDTQYF; CDR3 DNA: TGTGCCAGCAGCTATCTAGCGGGGGCGAACACAGATACGCAGTATTTT
J gene: TRBJ2-7; clone size: .; D gene: TRBD2; V gene: TRBV7-2; CDR3 protein: CASSLGLAGAKLQDEQYF; CDR3 DNA: TGTGCCAGCAGCCTGGGACTAGCGGGGGCGAAACTGCAGGACGAGCAGTACTTC
J gene: TRBJ2-4; clone size: .; D gene: .; V gene: TRBV6-5; CDR3 protein: CASREGPAKNIQYF; CDR3 DNA: TGTGCCAGCCGCGAGGGTCCAGCCAAAAACATTCAGTACTTC
J gene: TRBJ2-7; clone size: once; D gene: .; V gene: TRBV7-9; CDR3 protein: CASRTSEEQYF; CDR3 DNA: TGTGCCAGCAGGACATCAGAAGAGCAGTACTTC
J gene: TRBJ2-1; clone size: .; D gene: TRBD1; V gene: TRBV7-9; CDR3 protein: CASSVAGQGNFDEQFF; CDR3 DNA: TGTGCCAGCAGCGTGGCCGGACAGGGAAACTTCGATGAGCAGTTCTTC